This T cell receptor beta chain derives from a study of blood T cell repertoires in COVID-19. Enrollment of patients from Seattle took place during active infection, with longitudinal follow-up. Per the authors' pipeline: For nucleated cells, counts were estimated from reference gene primer amplification. Assay: immunoSEQ multiplex PCR; the TCRdb copy retains only in-frame clones and omits some. V and J calls and clone size are copied from that table; D and trimming were computed from the DNA. The sample yields about 170,000 clones, around 86% seen once. The source of this sequence is a man aged 55 to 70 with COVID-19, enrolled during active disease. The sequenced sample was peripheral blood.

CDR3 DNA: TGTGCCAGCGGGCGAGGGGGTTTAAGCAATCAGCCCCAGCATTTT. Encoded protein: CASGRGGLSNQPQHF. The chain employs TRBV28 and TRBJ1-5, with D possibly being TRBD1 (6 bases). The length of the CDR3 is 15 residues. CDR1 and CDR2 (germline): MDHEN, SYDVKM. Trimming took off 8 bases at V and 1 base at J, with 15 bases between the two ends.